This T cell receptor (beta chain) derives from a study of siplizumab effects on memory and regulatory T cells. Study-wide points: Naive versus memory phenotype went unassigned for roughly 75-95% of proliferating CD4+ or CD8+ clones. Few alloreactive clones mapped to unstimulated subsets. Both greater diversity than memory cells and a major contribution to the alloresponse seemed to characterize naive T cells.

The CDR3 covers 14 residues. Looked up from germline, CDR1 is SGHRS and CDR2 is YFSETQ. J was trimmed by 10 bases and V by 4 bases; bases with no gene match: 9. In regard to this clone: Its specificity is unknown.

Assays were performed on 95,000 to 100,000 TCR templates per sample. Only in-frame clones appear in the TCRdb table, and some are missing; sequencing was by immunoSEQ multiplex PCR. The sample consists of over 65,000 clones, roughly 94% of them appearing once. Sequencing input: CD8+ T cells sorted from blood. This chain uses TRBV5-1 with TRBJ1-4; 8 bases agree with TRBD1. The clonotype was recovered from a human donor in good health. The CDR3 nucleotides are TGCGCCAGCAGCCCGGACAGGGATCGAGTAAAACTGTTTTTT. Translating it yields CASSPDRDRVKLFF.